This is a list of T cell receptor beta chains from one sample in a study of T cell responses to AZD1222 COVID-19 vaccine. Measured with immunoSEQ multiplex PCR; TCRdb has only the in-frame clones, and not every one. Here the sample spans about 100,000 clones, roughly 84% being singletons. Sequenced material: peripheral blood, taken on day 0 of AZD1222 vaccination. Source of these receptors: an adult in good health. Both conserved end residues are part of each CDR3. Fields, in order: CDR3 protein, CDR3 DNA, clone size, V gene, D gene, J gene. The D gene is left open where the match is weak. Only some rows state a clone size, as once, few, many or a class for expanded clones.

CASSEGWDRAYGYTF | TGTGCCAGCAGTGAAGGTTGGGACAGGGCCTATGGCTACACCTTC | . | TRBV6-1 | TRBD1 | TRBJ1-2
CASSPRAAKAYGYTF | TGCGCCAGCAGCCCACGGGCAGCCAAGGCCTATGGCTACACCTTC | . | TRBV4-3 | . | TRBJ1-2
CASSLASGQVEQYF | TGTGCCAGCAGCTTAGCTTCAGGACAAGTAGAGCAGTACTTC | . | TRBV7-8 | . | TRBJ2-7
CASSEGFSGKQFF | TGTGCCAGCAGTGAAGGGTTCAGCGGGAAGCAGTTCTTC | . | TRBV25-1 | TRBD2 | TRBJ2-1
CASRRTAPQEQYF | TGTGCCAGTCGACGGACGGCCCCACAAGAGCAGTACTTC | . | TRBV6-5 | . | TRBJ2-7
CASSPPPASGNTIYF | TGTGCCAGCTCACCACCTCCCGCCTCTGGAAACACCATATATTTT | . | TRBV18 | . | TRBJ1-3
CAWGGKGATNEKLFF | TGTGCCTGGGGGGGTAAAGGAGCAACTAATGAAAAACTGTTTTTT | . | TRBV30 | . | TRBJ1-4
CASSLRTSARGEQFF | TGTGCCAGCAGTTTGAGGACTAGTGCCCGAGGTGAGCAGTTCTTC | . | TRBV27 | TRBD2 | TRBJ2-1
CASSFFRGEGYTF | TGTGCCAGCAGCTTTTTCAGGGGTGAGGGCTACACCTTC | . | TRBV7-2 | . | TRBJ1-2
CASSTRTPWYGYTF | TGTGCCAGCAGCACTAGGACCCCTTGGTATGGCTACACCTTC | . | TRBV21-1 | . | TRBJ1-2
CASSPRLGAAFF | TGTGCCAGCAGTCCCCGACTGGGCGCGGCTTTCTTT | . | TRBV28 | . | TRBJ1-1
CASSFGSTNQPQHF | TGTGCCAGCAGCTTCGGGTCAACTAATCAGCCCCAGCATTTT | . | TRBV5-5 | . | TRBJ1-5
CSVDLGPETQYF | TGCAGCGTTGACTTAGGTCCTGAGACCCAGTACTTC | . | TRBV29-1 | . | TRBJ2-5
CASILQGTGPLYTF | TGTGCCAGCATCCTCCAGGGGACAGGGCCCCTCTACACCTTC | . | TRBV5-8 | TRBD1 | TRBJ1-2
CASSPSASSYNEQFF | TGTGCCAGCAGTCCTAGCGCTAGCTCCTACAATGAGCAGTTCTTC | once | TRBV6-4 | . | TRBJ2-1
CASSLGQYEQYF | TGTGCCAGCAGTCTGGGACAGTACGAGCAGTACTTC | . | TRBV12-3/TRBV12-4 | TRBD1 | TRBJ2-7
CASSFVGAASTDTQYF | TGTGCCAGCAGCTTTGTTGGGGCCGCCAGCACAGATACGCAGTATTTT | . | TRBV7-2 | . | TRBJ2-3
CASSIVWGSQAFF | TGTGCCAGTAGTATTGTATGGGGCAGTCAAGCTTTCTTT | few | TRBV19 | . | TRBJ1-1
CASSSSGQSYNEQFF | TGTGCCAGCAGCTCTAGCGGGCAATCCTACAATGAGCAGTTCTTC | . | TRBV7-2 | TRBD2 | TRBJ2-1
CSASGGRAGEQFF | TGCAGTGCTAGTGGTGGGAGGGCCGGTGAGCAGTTCTTC | . | TRBV20-1 | TRBD2 | TRBJ2-1
CASSELIEETQYF | TGTGCCAGCAGTGAATTGATTGAAGAGACCCAGTACTTC | . | TRBV2 | . | TRBJ2-5
CASSVDRGRGGYTF | TGTGCCAGCAGCGTTGACAGGGGGCGGGGTGGCTACACCTTC | . | TRBV9 | TRBD1 | TRBJ1-2
CASSFQDTNYGYTF | TGTGCCAGCAGCTTCCAGGACACCAACTATGGCTACACCTTC | . | TRBV7-9 | . | TRBJ1-2
CASSWQISTDTQYF | TGCGCCAGCAGTTGGCAGATTAGCACAGATACGCAGTATTTT | . | TRBV5-1 | . | TRBJ2-3
CASSYAPGQIYEQYF | TGTGCCAGCAGTTACGCTCCGGGACAGATATACGAGCAGTACTTC | . | TRBV6-2/TRBV6-3 | TRBD1 | TRBJ2-7
CASSGASGKVDTQYF | TGTGCCAGCAGTGGGGCTAGCGGGAAGGTAGATACGCAGTATTTT | . | TRBV25-1 | TRBD2 | TRBJ2-3
CASRDRSLGYGYTF | TGTGCCAGCAGGGACAGGTCCCTGGGCTATGGCTACACCTTC | . | TRBV6-5 | TRBD1 | TRBJ1-2
CASSSSGRGDEKLFF | TGTGCCAGCAGCTCGTCAGGGAGGGGGGATGAAAAACTGTTTTTT | once | TRBV7-2 | . | TRBJ1-4
CASSPSNSPLHF | TGTGCCAGCAGCCCGTCGAATTCACCCCTCCACTTT | . | TRBV5-5 | . | TRBJ1-6
CASSATMGRDTGELFF | TGTGCCAGCAGCGCAACGATGGGGCGCGACACCGGGGAGCTGTTTTTT | . | TRBV3-1/TRBV3-2 | . | TRBJ2-2
CATSEHENEDLSRSTVRNTEAFF | TGTGCCACCAGTGAACACGAAAATGAAGACTTGTCCCGCTCCACAGTCAGGAACACTGAAGCTTTCTTT | . | TRBV24-1 | . | TRBJ1-1
CASRTTRDGNTIYF | TGTGCCAGCAGAACAACCAGGGACGGAAACACCATATATTTT | . | TRBV6-5 | . | TRBJ1-3
CSVDSYGYTF | TGCAGCGTTGACAGTTATGGCTACACCTTC | . | TRBV29-1 | . | TRBJ1-2
CASSYGQGAYGYTF | TGTGCCAGTAGTTACGGACAGGGGGCTTATGGCTACACCTTC | . | TRBV19 | TRBD1 | TRBJ1-2
CASSYKARGRDQPQHF | TGTGCCAGCAGTTACAAGGCTCGGGGTCGTGATCAGCCCCAGCATTTT | . | TRBV6-2/TRBV6-3 | . | TRBJ1-5
CASSQVGIWGNQPQHF | TGCGCCAGCAGCCAAGTAGGGATCTGGGGCAATCAGCCCCAGCATTTT | . | TRBV4-1 | . | TRBJ1-5
CASSSGRRGNTGELFF | TGTGCCAGCAGTTCGGGAAGGAGGGGAAACACCGGGGAGCTGTTTTTT | . | TRBV28 | . | TRBJ2-2
CASSQTGTGDEFF | TGTGCCAGCAGCCAAACCGGGACAGGAGATGAGTTTTTT | . | TRBV3-1/TRBV3-2 | TRBD1 | TRBJ1-4
CARSSTTGRSGFATNEKLFF | TGTGCCAGAAGCTCCACGACAGGGAGGTCGGGTTTCGCAACTAATGAAAAACTGTTTTTT | . | TRBV7-5 | . | TRBJ1-4
CASRNTKNTEAFF | TGTGCCAGCAGAAACACAAAGAACACTGAAGCTTTCTTT | . | TRBV6-5 | . | TRBJ1-1
CASTQGALGGTEAFF | TGTGCCAGCACCCAGGGGGCGCTTGGAGGGACTGAAGCTTTCTTT | . | TRBV6-6 | TRBD1 | TRBJ1-1
CASSFRGEHTEAFF | TGTGCCAGCAGCTTCAGGGGGGAGCACACTGAAGCTTTCTTT | . | TRBV7-3 | TRBD1 | TRBJ1-1
CATSRVGNTDTQYF | TGTGCCACCAGCAGAGTAGGCAACACAGATACGCAGTATTTT | once | TRBV15 | . | TRBJ2-3
CAWSLRYGYTF | TGTGCCTGGAGCCTGAGATATGGCTACACCTTC | . | TRBV30 | . | TRBJ1-2
CASSPPTGGSGQPQHF | TGTGCCAGCAGCCCCCCGACAGGGGGCTCGGGTCAGCCCCAGCATTTT | . | TRBV28 | TRBD1 | TRBJ1-5
CSVVILVDAFF | TGCAGCGTTGTAATCTTGGTGGATGCTTTCTTT | . | TRBV29-1 | . | TRBJ1-1
CASSPRPGAADNEQFF | TGTGCCAGCAGCCCGCGGCCGGGGGCCGCCGACAATGAGCAGTTCTTC | . | TRBV7-9 | . | TRBJ2-1